This entry is about one TCR beta chain. What it binds is unknown. In the same sample, other DNA sequences code for this CDR3. The CDR3 has 14 residues. Germline V gives CDR1 SGDLS, CDR2 YYNGEE. Deletions cut 4 bases from V and 8 bases from J, with 15 bases between. The method was immunoSEQ multiplex PCR; TCRdb's version includes in-frame clones alone and lacks a portion of them. The table lists about 110,000 clones, roughly nine tenths of them singletons. Time point meaning: week 11, during vaccination. In the vaccine, a single dose held 300 ug of the mutant IDH1 20-mer peptide, along with topical imiquimod. The sample belongs to a study of a mutant IDH1 vaccine in newly diagnosed glioma. Background on the study: Most patients had received both radiotherapy and temozolomide, the prior options being radiotherapy, temozolomide, or both.

This chain uses TRBV9 with TRBJ1-4, with unresolved D. The sequence came from a woman between 45 and 60 years old with glioma. The specimen comprised PBMCs, sampled from a glioma patient whose treatment included an IDH1 peptide vaccine. CDR3 amino acids: CASSLGQRAEKLFF. The CDR3 DNA reads as TGTGCCAGCAGCTTAGGGCAGCGAGCGGAAAAACTGTTTTTT.